Detailed here is one T cell receptor beta chain. Its antigen is undetermined. These data are taken from a study of CD8 T cells in ankylosing spondylitis. J was trimmed by 0 bases and V by 7 bases; bases with no gene match: 4. The CDR3 is made up of 15 amino acids. Germline V gene data show CDR1 as MDHEN and CDR2 as SYDVKM. MiXCR, applied by TCRdb to the 5' RACE reads, yields one record per CDR3 protein. The table lists around 300,000 distinct CDR3 sequences, 20% of them singletons, with 3.5% in the top ten. Study-wide findings and caveats: Reported data indicate significant enrichment of disease-linked clones within matched ankylosing spondylitis synovial fluid. A TCR beta motif made of roughly eight highly homologous variants seemed typical of ankylosing spondylitis blood.

The material sequenced was blood, either unsorted or a sorted T cell fraction (not recorded which). V and J are TRBV28 and TRBJ2-7, with 12 bases matching TRBD2. The sequence was obtained from a female donor with ankylosing spondylitis or in good health (not recorded which). The CDR3 loop reads CASIPGLAGSYEQYF. Written as DNA, the CDR3 is TGTGCCAGCATACCGGGACTAGCGGGCTCCTACGAGCAGTACTTC.